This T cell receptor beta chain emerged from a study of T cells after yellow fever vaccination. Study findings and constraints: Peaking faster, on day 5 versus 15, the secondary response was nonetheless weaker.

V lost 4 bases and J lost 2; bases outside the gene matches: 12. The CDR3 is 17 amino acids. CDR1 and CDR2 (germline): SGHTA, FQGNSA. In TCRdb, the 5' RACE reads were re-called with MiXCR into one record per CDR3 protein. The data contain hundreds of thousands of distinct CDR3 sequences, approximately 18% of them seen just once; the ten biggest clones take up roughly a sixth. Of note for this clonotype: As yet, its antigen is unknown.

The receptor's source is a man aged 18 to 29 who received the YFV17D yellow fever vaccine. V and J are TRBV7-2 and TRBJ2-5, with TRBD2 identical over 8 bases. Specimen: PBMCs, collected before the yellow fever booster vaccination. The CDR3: CASSYRWGSGTQETQYF. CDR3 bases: TGTGCCAGCAGCTACCGCTGGGGTAGCGGGACTCAAGAGACCCAGTACTTC.